The entry that follows covers one TCR beta chain sequence. This CDR3 contains 13 residues. The V and J ends lost 5 bases and 9 bases respectively, with 14 bases between them. In germline, CDR1 is LGHDT, CDR2 YNNKEL (reference sequence). The data were taken from a study of blood T cell repertoires in COVID-19. Across the whole study: From T cells, B-cell-depleted T cells, or PBMCs came the material, which was cDNA or gDNA.

In the study's own analysis: The assay estimated nucleated cells by amplifying reference gene primers. Measured with immunoSEQ multiplex PCR; TCRdb has only the in-frame clones, and not every one. Clone size and V and J calls were adopted from that table, with D and trimming inferred from the DNA. Here the sample spans about 78,000 clones, more than 80% being singletons. The chain joins TRBV3-1 (or the pseudogene TRBV3-2) to TRBJ1-3, with D unresolved. Sequenced sample: peripheral blood. The sequence was obtained from a woman over 75 with acute or convalescent COVID-19. Here the CDR3 DNA reads TGTGCCAGCAGCGATCGCGGAGGGAGCACCATATATTTT. Amino acid sequence: CASSDRGGSTIYF.